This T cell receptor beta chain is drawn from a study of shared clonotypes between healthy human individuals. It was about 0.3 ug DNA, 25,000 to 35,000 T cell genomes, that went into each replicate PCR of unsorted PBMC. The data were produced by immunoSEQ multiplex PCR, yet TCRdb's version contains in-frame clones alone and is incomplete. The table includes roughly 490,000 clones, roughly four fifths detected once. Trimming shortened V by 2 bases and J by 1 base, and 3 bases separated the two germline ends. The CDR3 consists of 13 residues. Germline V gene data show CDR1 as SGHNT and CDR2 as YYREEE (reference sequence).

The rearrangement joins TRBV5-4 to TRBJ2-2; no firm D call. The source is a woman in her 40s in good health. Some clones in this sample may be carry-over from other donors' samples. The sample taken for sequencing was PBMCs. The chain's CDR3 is CASSFQNTGELFF. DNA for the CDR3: TGTGCCAGCAGCTTCCAGAACACCGGGGAGCTGTTTTTT.